This T cell receptor beta chain was obtained from a study of tumor-infiltrating lymphocytes in primary liver carcinoma. From around 18-30 mg of unsorted bulk tissue, DNA and RNA were co-extracted together. Resecting the tumor surgically was how the patients' primary liver carcinoma was treated. Samples were taken from five separate regions of every tumor. Study observations and caveats: There were only about 7.5-24% of top clones found in all five tumor regions.

With 500 ng total RNA as template and a constant-region primer, TCR beta cDNA was made. TCR beta libraries came from three nested multiplex PCR rounds using slightly modified ARM-PCR. Both of the initial two PCR rounds ran for 10 cycles and employed TRBV1-TRBV30 forward primers alongside a C-beta reverse primer. TCRdb used MiXCR to reprocess the multiplex PCR reads, holding one entry per CDR3 protein. This sample yields approximately 74,000 distinct CDR3 sequences, of which 71% are seen a single time; roughly an eighth belongs to the top ten. Comment on this clonotype: The antigen is not known.

Germline V lookup: CDR1 SQVTM, CDR2 ANQGSEA. Between the trimmed V and J ends, which lost 4 bases and 13 bases, there was a span of 16 bases. The CDR3 is 11 residues long. The receptor comes from a woman between 55 and 75 years old with primary liver carcinoma and hepatitis B virus infection. Sequenced sample: liver tumor tissue from sampling region 4. Regarding subset: tumor region T4, right-lateral pole. The chain links TRBV29-1 to TRBJ1-1, with D possibly TRBD1 on 5 matching bases. This CDR3 reads CSVVGGSCVFF. The CDR3 DNA sequence: TGCAGCGTTGTGGGGGGGAGCTGTGTTTTCTTT. The whole variable domain, filled in from reference TRBV29-1 and TRBJ1-1, reads SAVISQKPSRDICQRGTSLTIQCQVDSQVTMMFWYRQQPGQSLTLIATANQGSEATYESGFVIDKFPISRPNLTFSTLTVSNMSPEDSSIYLCSVVGGSCVFFGQGTRLTVV.